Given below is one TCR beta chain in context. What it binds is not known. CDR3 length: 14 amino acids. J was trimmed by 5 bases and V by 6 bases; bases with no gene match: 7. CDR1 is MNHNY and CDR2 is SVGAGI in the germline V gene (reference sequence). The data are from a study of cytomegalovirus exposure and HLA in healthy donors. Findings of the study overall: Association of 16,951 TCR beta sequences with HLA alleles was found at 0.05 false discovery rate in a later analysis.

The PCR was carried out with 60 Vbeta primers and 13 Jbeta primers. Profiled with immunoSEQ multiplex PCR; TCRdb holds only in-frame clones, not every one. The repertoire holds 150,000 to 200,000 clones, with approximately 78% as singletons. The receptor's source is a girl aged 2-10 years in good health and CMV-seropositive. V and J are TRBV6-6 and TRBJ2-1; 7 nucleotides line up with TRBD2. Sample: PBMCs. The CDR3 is CASSLGGGNNEQFF. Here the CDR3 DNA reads TGTGCCAGCAGCCTGGGCGGGGGAAACAATGAGCAGTTCTTC.